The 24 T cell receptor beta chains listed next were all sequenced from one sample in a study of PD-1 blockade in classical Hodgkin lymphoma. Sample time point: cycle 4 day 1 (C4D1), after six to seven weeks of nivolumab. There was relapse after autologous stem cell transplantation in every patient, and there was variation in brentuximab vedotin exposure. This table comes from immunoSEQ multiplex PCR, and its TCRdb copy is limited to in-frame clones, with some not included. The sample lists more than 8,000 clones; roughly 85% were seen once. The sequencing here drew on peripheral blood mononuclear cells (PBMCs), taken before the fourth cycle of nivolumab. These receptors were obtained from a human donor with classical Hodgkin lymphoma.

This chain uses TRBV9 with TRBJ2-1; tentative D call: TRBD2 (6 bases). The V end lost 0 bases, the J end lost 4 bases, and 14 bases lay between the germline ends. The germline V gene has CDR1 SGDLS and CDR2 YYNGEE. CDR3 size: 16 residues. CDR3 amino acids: CASSVAGLASYNEQFF. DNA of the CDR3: TGTGCCAGCAGCGTAGCTGGGCTAGCGAGTTACAATGAGCAGTTCTTC.

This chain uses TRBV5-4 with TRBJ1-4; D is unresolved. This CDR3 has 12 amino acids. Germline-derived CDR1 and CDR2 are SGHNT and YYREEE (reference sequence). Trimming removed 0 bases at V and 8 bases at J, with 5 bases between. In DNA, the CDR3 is TGTGCCAGCAGCTTGGTTGGGGAAAAACTGTTTTTT. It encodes CASSLVGEKLFF.

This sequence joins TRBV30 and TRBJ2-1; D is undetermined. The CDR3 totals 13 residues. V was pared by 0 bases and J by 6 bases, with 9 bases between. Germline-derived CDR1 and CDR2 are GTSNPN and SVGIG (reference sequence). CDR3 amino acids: CAWSVTASNEQFF. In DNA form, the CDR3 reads TGTGCCTGGAGTGTAACAGCTAGCAATGAGCAGTTCTTC.

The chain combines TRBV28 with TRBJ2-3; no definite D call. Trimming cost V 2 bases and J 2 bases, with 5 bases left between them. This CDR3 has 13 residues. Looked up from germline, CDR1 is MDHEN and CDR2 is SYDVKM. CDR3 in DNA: TGTGCCAGCAGTTTAGGCACCACAGATACGCAGTATTTT. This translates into CASSLGTTDTQYF.

The CDR3 coding sequence is TGTGCCAGCAGCTCCCCGGGACTTCCGTACAATGAGCAGTTCTTC. This sequence encodes CASSSPGLPYNEQFF. The chain is built from TRBV13 and TRBJ2-1; D is possibly TRBD2 (6 bases). Trimming pared 4 bases from V and 4 bases from J, leaving 14 bases between. From germline, CDR1 is PRHDT and CDR2 FYEKMQ (reference sequence). The CDR3 is 15 residues long.

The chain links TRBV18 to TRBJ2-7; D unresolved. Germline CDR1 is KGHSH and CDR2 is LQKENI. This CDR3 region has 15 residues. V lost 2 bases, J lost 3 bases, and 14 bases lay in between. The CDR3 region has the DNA TGTGCCAGCTCACCAAAAGGATCCCAACGCTACGAGCAGTACTTC. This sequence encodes CASSPKGSQRYEQYF. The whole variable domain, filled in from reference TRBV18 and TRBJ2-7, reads NAGVMQNPRHLVRRRGQEARLRCSPMKGHSHVYWYRQLPEEGLKFMVYLQKENIIDESGMPKERFSAEFPKEGPSILRIQQVVRGDSAAYFCASSPKGSQRYEQYFGPGTRLTVT.

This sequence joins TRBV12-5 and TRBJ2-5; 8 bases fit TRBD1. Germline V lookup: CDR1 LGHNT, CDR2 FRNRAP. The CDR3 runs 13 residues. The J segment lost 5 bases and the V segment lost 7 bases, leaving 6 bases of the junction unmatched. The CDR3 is CASAPDRDETQYF. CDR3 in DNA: TGTGCTAGTGCCCCGGACAGGGATGAGACCCAGTACTTC.

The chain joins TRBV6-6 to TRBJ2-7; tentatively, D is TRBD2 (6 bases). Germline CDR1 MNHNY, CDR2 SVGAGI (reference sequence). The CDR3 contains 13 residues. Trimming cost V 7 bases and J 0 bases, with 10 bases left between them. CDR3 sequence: CASKAGSSYEQYF. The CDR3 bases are TGTGCCAGCAAGGCGGGGTCCTCCTACGAGCAGTACTTC.

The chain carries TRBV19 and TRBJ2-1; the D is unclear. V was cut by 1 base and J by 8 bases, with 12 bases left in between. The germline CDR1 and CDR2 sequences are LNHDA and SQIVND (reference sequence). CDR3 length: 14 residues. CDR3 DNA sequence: TGTGCCAGTAGTATAGCCCCTGGCCCAGATGAGCAGTTCTTC. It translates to CASSIAPGPDEQFF.

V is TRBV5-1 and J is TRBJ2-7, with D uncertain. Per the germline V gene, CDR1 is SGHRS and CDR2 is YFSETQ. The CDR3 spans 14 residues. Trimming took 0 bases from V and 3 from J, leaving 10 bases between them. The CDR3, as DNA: TGCGCCAGCAGCTTGGCCGGAGCCAACTACGAGCAGTACTTC. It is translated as CASSLAGANYEQYF. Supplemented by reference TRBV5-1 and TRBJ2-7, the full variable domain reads KAGVTQTPRYLIKTRGQQVTLSCSPISGHRSVSWYQQTPGQGLQFLFEYFSETQRNKGNFPGRFSGRQFSNSRSEMNVSTLELGDSALYLCASSLAGANYEQYFGPGTRLTVT.

Written as DNA, the CDR3 is TGTGCCAGCAGCTTAGGAGTCCTGGCGGGAGGCCTTTACGAGCAGTACTTC. Encoded protein: CASSLGVLAGGLYEQYF. The chain carries TRBV7-8 and TRBJ2-7; 8 positions agree with TRBD2. CDR3 length: 17 amino acids. V lost 1 base, J lost 4 bases, and 12 bases stayed unmatched. The V gene's germline CDR1 is SGHVS and CDR2 FQNEAQ.

The CDR3 here is CASSENLVSYEQYF. The DNA for the CDR3 is TGTGCCAGCAGTGAAAATCTGGTTTCCTACGAGCAGTACTTC. This chain uses TRBV2 with TRBJ2-5; D is uncertain. The J call may be incorrect, as the DNA end agrees better with TRBJ2-7. The CDR3 is made up of 14 amino acids. Germline V gene lookup returns CDR1 SNHLY and CDR2 FYNNEI.

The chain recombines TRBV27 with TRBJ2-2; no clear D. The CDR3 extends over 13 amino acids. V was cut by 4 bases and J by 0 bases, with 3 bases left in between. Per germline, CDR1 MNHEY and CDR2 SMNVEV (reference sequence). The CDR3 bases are TGTGCCAGCAGTTCAGCGAACACCGGGGAGCTGTTTTTT. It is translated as CASSSANTGELFF.

CDR3 nucleotide sequence: TGTGCCAGCAGTTACCTAGCGGACAATGAGCAGTTCTTC. This gives the protein CASSYLADNEQFF. The gene calls are TRBV6-5 and TRBJ2-1, with 7 bases aligning to TRBD2. This CDR3 contains 13 residues. From germline, CDR1 is MNHEY and CDR2 SVGAGI. The V segment lost 2 bases and the J segment 5 bases; nucleotides outside the gene matches: 0.

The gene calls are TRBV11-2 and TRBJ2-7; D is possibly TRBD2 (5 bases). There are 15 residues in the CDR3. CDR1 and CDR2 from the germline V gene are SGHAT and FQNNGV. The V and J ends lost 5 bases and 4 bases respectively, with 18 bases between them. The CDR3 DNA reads TGTGCCAGCAGCAAGATGGGGAGTCCATGGTACGAGCAGTACTTC. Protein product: CASSKMGSPWYEQYF. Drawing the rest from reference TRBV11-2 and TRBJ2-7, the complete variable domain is EAGVAQSPRYKIIEKRQSVAFWCNPISGHATLYWYQQILGQGPKLLIQFQNNGVVDDSQLPKDRFSAERLKGVDSTLKIQPAKLEDSAVYLCASSKMGSPWYEQYFGPGTRLTVT.

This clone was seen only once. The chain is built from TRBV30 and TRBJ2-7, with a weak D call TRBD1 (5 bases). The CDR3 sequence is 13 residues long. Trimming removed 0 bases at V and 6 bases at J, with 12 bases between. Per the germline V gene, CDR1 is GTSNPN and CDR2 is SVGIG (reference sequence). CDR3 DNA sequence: TGTGCCTGGAGTGTCAGGGCCCGGGTCGAGCAGTACTTC. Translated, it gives CAWSVRARVEQYF.

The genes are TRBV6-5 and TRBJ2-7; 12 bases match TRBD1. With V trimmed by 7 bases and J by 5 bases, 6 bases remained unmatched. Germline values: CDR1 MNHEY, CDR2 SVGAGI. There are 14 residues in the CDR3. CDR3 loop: CASTGDRGRDEQYF. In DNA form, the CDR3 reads TGTGCCAGCACCGGGGACAGGGGGCGCGACGAGCAGTACTTC.

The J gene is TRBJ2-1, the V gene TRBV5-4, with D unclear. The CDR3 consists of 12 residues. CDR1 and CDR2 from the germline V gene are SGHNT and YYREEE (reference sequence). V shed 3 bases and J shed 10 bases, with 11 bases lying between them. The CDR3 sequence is CASSSPRSEQFF. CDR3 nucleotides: TGTGCCAGCAGCTCGCCTAGATCCGAGCAGTTCTTC.

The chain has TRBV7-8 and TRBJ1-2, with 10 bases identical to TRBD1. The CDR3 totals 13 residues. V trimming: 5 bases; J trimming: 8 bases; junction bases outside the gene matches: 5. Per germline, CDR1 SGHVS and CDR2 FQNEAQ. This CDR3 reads CASSRQGAWGYTF. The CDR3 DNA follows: TGTGCCAGCAGCCGACAGGGGGCGTGGGGCTACACCTTC.

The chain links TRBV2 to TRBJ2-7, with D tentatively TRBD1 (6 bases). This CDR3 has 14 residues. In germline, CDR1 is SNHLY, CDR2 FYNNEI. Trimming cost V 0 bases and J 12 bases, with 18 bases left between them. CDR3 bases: TGTGCCAGCAGTGAAGCGCCTTCTTCCGGGACACTGTACTTC. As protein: CASSEAPSSGTLYF.

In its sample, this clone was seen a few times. The CDR3 loop reads CAWSGSGEAFF. The CDR3 DNA reads TGTGCCTGGAGTGGGTCCGGGGAAGCTTTCTTT. The chain uses TRBV30 and TRBJ1-1, with D uncertain. Deletions cut 1 base from V and 8 bases from J, with 8 bases between. The V gene's germline CDR1 is GTSNPN and CDR2 SVGIG (reference sequence). The CDR3 is 11 residues long.

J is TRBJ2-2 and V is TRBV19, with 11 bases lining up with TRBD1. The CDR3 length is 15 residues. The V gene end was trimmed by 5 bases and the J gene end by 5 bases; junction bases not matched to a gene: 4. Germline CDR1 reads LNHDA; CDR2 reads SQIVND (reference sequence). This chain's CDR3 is CASSAGQGGTGELFF. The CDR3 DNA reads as TGTGCCAGTAGTGCGGGACAGGGGGGAACCGGGGAGCTGTTTTTT.

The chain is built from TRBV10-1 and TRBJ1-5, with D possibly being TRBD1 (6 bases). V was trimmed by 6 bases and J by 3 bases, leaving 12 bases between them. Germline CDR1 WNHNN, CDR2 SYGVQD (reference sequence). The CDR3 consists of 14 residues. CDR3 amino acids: CASRSGADNQPQHF. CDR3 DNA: TGCGCCAGCAGGTCAGGGGCCGACAATCAGCCCCAGCATTTT.

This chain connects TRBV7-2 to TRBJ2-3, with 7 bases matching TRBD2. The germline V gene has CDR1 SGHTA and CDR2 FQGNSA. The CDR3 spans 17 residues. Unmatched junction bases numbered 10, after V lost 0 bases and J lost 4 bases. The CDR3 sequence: CASSLAPGGSGSDTQYF. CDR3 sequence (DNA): TGTGCCAGCAGCTTAGCGCCTGGCGGGAGTGGTTCAGATACGCAGTATTTT. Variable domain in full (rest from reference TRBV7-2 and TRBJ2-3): GAGVSQSPSNKVTEKGKDVELRCDPISGHTALYWYRQSLGQGLEFLIYFQGNSAPDKSGLPSDRFSAERTGGSVSTLTIQRTQQEDSAVYLCASSLAPGGSGSDTQYFGPGTRLTVL.